A single sample is the source of the 28 T cell receptor beta chains below, sequenced in a study of T-cell reconstitution after alpha-beta-depleted transplantation in children (dated by TCRdb to 2016 to 2018). The meaning of the sample's treatment or condition label: allogeneic hematopoietic cell transplantation with graft depleted of TCRalphabeta T cells and CD19 B cells. The library was built by means of PCR. Sequencing took place on an Illumina HiSeq 2500. TCR libraries were prepared with molecular barcoding, using unique molecular identifiers to normalize TCRbeta repertoire quantification. TCRdb reworked the public reads: Q25 trimming with fastp, MiXCR clone assembly, productive beta chains retained. Each entry is one CDR3 protein sequence, shown with its most common DNA and genes. Counted in this sample were hundreds of thousands of distinct CDR3 sequences; less than 20% of them appeared once. The ten largest clonotypes hold about 5% of the sample.

The material was PBMCs, mostly from graft donor cells, obtained 360 days after TCRalphabeta/CD19-depleted stem cell transplant. The receptor set was obtained from a male patient younger than 18 who had a stem cell transplant for acute lymphoblastic leukemia, so the T cells may come from the graft donor.

The V gene is TRBV6-5, the J gene TRBJ2-1; TRBD2 matches at 9 bases. Germline CDR1 and CDR2: MNHEY and SVGAGI. The CDR3 is 17 amino acids. The trim removed 6 bases at V and 7 bases at J, leaving 16 bases unmatched. The CDR3 here is CASSPRGTSQYKNEQFF. CDR3 DNA: TGTGCCAGCAGCCCACGGGGGACTAGCCAATACAAAAATGAGCAGTTCTTC.

The genes are TRBV4-1 and TRBJ2-5; TRBD1 aligns across 7 bases. Germline lookup yields CDR1 MGHRA and CDR2 YSYEKL. J gave up 9 bases and V 1 base, and 8 bases lay outside the gene matches. This CDR3 has 14 residues. In nucleotides, the CDR3 is TGCGCCAGCAGCCAAGGACCGAAGGGGGCTTCCCAGTACTTC. Residues: CASSQGPKGASQYF.

The CDR3 DNA sequence: TGCAGCCCTTTGGGGACTGCAAGCTACGAGCAGTACTTC. It is translated as CSPLGTASYEQYF. The chain is built from TRBV29-1 and TRBJ2-7, with TRBD2 as a possible D gene (6 bases). The CDR3 is 13 amino acids. Germline CDR1 reads SQVTM; CDR2 reads ANQGSEA. The V gene lost 8 bases and the J gene lost 3 bases, with 17 bases spanning the gap.

The chain couples TRBV7-2 to TRBJ1-1, with D uncertain. The ends were cut back, 3 bases at V and 4 bases at J, with 6 bases in the middle. The CDR3 runs 12 residues. The germline V gene encodes CDR1 SGHTA and CDR2 FQGNSA. The DNA for the CDR3 is TGTGCCAGCAGCTTCGAAATCACTGAAGCTTTCTTT. Translating it yields CASSFEITEAFF.

This clonotype has a handful of counts. The chain employs TRBV7-9 and TRBJ1-3; D call uncertain. V was cut by 4 bases and J by 3 bases, with 16 bases left in between. The CDR3 is made up of 16 amino acids. CDR1 and CDR2 (germline): SEHNR, FQNEAQ (reference sequence). CDR3 coding DNA: TGTGCCAGCAGCTCCTCGGATGTTGAATTTGGAAACACCATATATTTT. It yields the protein CASSSSDVEFGNTIYF.

This clonotype turned up a few times. The chain couples TRBV20-1 to TRBJ2-5, with D hard to call. Per the germline V gene, CDR1 is DFQATT and CDR2 is SNEGSKA (reference sequence). Trimming pared 5 bases from V and 5 bases from J, leaving 6 bases between. The CDR3 runs to 10 residues. The CDR3 reads CSAAIETQYF. The CDR3 DNA is TGCAGTGCTGCTATCGAGACCCAGTACTTC.

The V call is TRBV29-1, the J call TRBJ1-2, with D perhaps matching TRBD1 (6 bases). This CDR3 has 13 amino acids. The germline CDR1 and CDR2 sequences are SQVTM and ANQGSEA. Between the trimmed V and J ends, which lost 4 bases and 4 bases, there was a span of 13 bases. The CDR3 reads CSVAPGAGYGYTF. The CDR3 DNA reads TGCAGCGTTGCCCCGGGGGCGGGCTATGGCTACACCTTC.

This clonotype appeared many times. The chain has TRBV21-1 and TRBJ2-1; the table calls TRBD2, which could not be checked here. TRBV21-1 is a pseudogene locus. The CDR3 sequence is 19 residues long. CDR3: CASSKIGLAGGPGYNEQFF. The CDR3 nucleotides are TGTGCCAGCAGCAAAATCGGACTAGCGGGAGGGCCGGGCTACAATGAGCAGTTCTTC.

This chain joins TRBV18 and TRBJ2-4; D is uncertain. CDR3 length equals 16 residues. Germline V gene lookup returns CDR1 KGHSH and CDR2 LQKENI. Trimming pared 2 bases from V and 0 bases from J, leaving 11 bases between. This CDR3 is CASSPAGTLAKNIQYF. CDR3 DNA: TGTGCCAGCTCACCAGCCGGAACTTTAGCCAAAAACATTCAGTACTTC.

This clonotype turned up a few times. V gene TRBV6-4 combines with J gene TRBJ1-2; D unclear. CDR1 is MRHNA, CDR2 SNTAGT, per germline. V lost 3 bases and J lost 7, with 15 bases in between. The CDR3 covers 14 residues. The chain's CDR3 is CASSDLPGMRGYTF. CDR3 DNA sequence: TGTGCCAGCAGTGATCTACCGGGTATGCGTGGCTACACCTTC.

This clonotype appeared a few times. V and J are TRBV5-1 and TRBJ1-4; D is unclear. Germline V gives CDR1 SGHRS, CDR2 YFSETQ. There are 14 residues in the CDR3. V was trimmed by 0 bases and J by 8 bases, leaving 11 bases between them. CDR3 region: CASSLDGLREKLFF. For the CDR3, the DNA is TGCGCCAGCAGCTTGGATGGGCTTCGAGAAAAACTGTTTTTT.

This clonotype was counted a few times. V and J are TRBV4-1 and TRBJ1-2, with 9 bases aligning to TRBD1. CDR1 is MGHRA, CDR2 YSYEKL, per germline. The CDR3 loop spans 15 amino acids. The J segment lost 5 bases and the V segment lost 2 bases, leaving 6 bases of the junction unmatched. CDR3 residues: CASSQNRDRVYGYTF. The CDR3 DNA follows: TGCGCCAGCAGCCAAAACCGGGACAGGGTTTATGGCTACACCTTC.

This clonotype was counted at least ten times. The chain uses TRBV20-1 and TRBJ2-7, with 9 bases fitting TRBD1. V shed 5 bases, J shed 4 bases, and the junction held 3 bases outside the gene matches. The V gene's germline CDR1 is DFQATT and CDR2 SNEGSKA (reference sequence). CDR3 length: 12 residues. The CDR3 spells CSAGQGQYEQYF. The DNA of the CDR3 is TGCAGTGCTGGACAGGGGCAATACGAGCAGTACTTC.

The V gene is TRBV12-3 or TRBV12-4, the J gene TRBJ2-7, with 8 bases aligning to TRBD2. With V trimmed by 5 bases and J by 7 bases, 10 bases remained unmatched. The CDR3 covers 14 residues. CDR3 residues: CASSTLSGTGEQYF. CDR3 bases: TGTGCCAGCAGTACCCTTAGCGGGACGGGGGAGCAGTACTTC.

V is TRBV20-1 and J is TRBJ2-7; TRBD2 matches at 11 bases. The trim removed 6 bases at V and 6 bases at J, leaving 10 bases unmatched. Germline lookup yields CDR1 DFQATT and CDR2 SNEGSKA (reference sequence). The CDR3 spans 14 residues. The CDR3 region is CSAAQRLAGTEQYF. The CDR3 DNA follows: TGCAGTGCGGCCCAACGACTAGCGGGAACCGAGCAGTACTTC.

V and J are TRBV9 and TRBJ2-6; TRBD2 aligns across 7 bases. CDR3 length equals 17 residues. Unmatched junction bases numbered 5, after V lost 2 bases and J lost 0 bases. Looked up from germline, CDR1 is SGDLS and CDR2 is YYNGEE. Here the CDR3 reads CASSVSGAHSGANVLTF. The CDR3 nucleotides are TGTGCCAGCAGCGTCAGCGGGGCCCACTCTGGGGCCAACGTCCTGACTTTC.

This clonotype was seen a handful of times. V usage is TRBV5-1 and J usage is TRBJ1-4; 7 bases fit TRBD1. This CDR3 is built from 16 residues. The V segment lost 4 bases and the J segment 0 bases; nucleotides outside the gene matches: 6. Germline lookup yields CDR1 SGHRS and CDR2 YFSETQ. The CDR3: CASSMTGQATNEKLFF. As DNA, the CDR3 is TGCGCCAGCAGCATGACAGGACAGGCAACTAATGAAAAACTGTTTTTT.

The gene calls are TRBV5-1 and TRBJ2-7; D perhaps matches TRBD2 (6 bases). CDR3 length: 15 amino acids. Trimming shortened V by 6 bases and J by 0 bases, and 16 bases separated the two germline ends. Germline loops: CDR1 SGHRS, CDR2 YFSETQ. CDR3 region: CASTRSGRSSYEQYF. CDR3 DNA: TGCGCCAGCACCCGGAGTGGGAGGAGCTCCTACGAGCAGTACTTC.

This clonotype was detected only a few times. The chain recombines TRBV29-1 with TRBJ2-7, with D unclear. Germline V lookup: CDR1 SQVTM, CDR2 ANQGSEA. V was trimmed by 4 bases and J by 4 bases, leaving 26 bases between them. The CDR3 runs 17 residues. The CDR3 here is CSVVVIIGQSSPYEQYF. As DNA, the CDR3 is TGCAGCGTTGTCGTCATCATCGGGCAATCGAGCCCTTACGAGCAGTACTTC.

This clonotype has more than one count but fewer than ten. The genes are TRBV6-1 and TRBJ2-5, with 7 bases fitting TRBD2. J gave up 0 bases and V 5 bases, and 6 bases lay outside the gene matches. This CDR3 contains 15 residues. CDR1 is MNHNS, CDR2 SASEGT, per germline. CDR3 sequence (DNA): TGTGCCAGCAGTCGACTAGCTACGTACCAAGAGACCCAGTACTTC. It yields the protein CASSRLATYQETQYF.

This chain joins TRBV15 and TRBJ2-7, with 7 bases that match TRBD2. The CDR3 runs 16 residues. V gave up 0 bases and J gave up 4 bases; unmatched junction bases: 9. Germline V CDR1 and CDR2: LNHNV, YYDKDF (reference sequence). The DNA of the CDR3 is TGTGCCACCAGCAGAGATCGGCGCGGGAGAGCTTACGAGCAGTACTTC. Translating gives CATSRDRRGRAYEQYF. Variable domain in full (rest from reference TRBV15 and TRBJ2-7): DAMVIQNPRYQVTQFGKPVTLSCSQTLNHNVMYWYQQKSSQAPKLLFHYYDKDFNNEADTPDNFQSRRPNTSFCFLDIRSPGLGDTAMYLCATSRDRRGRAYEQYFGPGTRLTVT.

The rearrangement joins TRBV5-1 to TRBJ2-3; possibly TRBD2 for D (5 bases). V dropped 2 bases and J dropped 1 base, with 8 bases sitting between them. Germline V gives CDR1 SGHRS, CDR2 YFSETQ. The CDR3 is made up of 14 amino acids. As DNA, the CDR3 is TGCGCCAGCAGCTTTAGCGCCGGCACAGATACGCAGTATTTT. This translates into CASSFSAGTDTQYF.

In its sample, this clonotype was seen many times. This chain uses TRBV20-1 with TRBJ1-1; TRBD1 might be the D (5 bases). V shed 5 bases and J shed 2 bases, with 9 bases lying between them. Germline assignment: CDR1 DFQATT and CDR2 SNEGSKA (reference sequence). This CDR3 comprises 12 residues. The CDR3 nucleotides are TGCAGTGCTCCGCAGGGTAACACTGAAGCTTTCTTT. Translated, it gives CSAPQGNTEAFF.

The chain carries TRBV10-3 and TRBJ1-1, with 7 bases lining up with TRBD1. With V trimmed by 0 bases and J by 4 bases, 5 bases remained unmatched. Germline loops: CDR1 ENHRY, CDR2 SYGVKD. This CDR3 contains 15 residues. The CDR3 DNA reads as TGTGCCATCAGTGAGTCGGGCAGGGGGACCACTGAAGCTTTCTTT. This encodes CAISESGRGTTEAFF.

The chain's CDR3 is CASSLVPPIPEVGIKLTEAFF. The CDR3 region has the DNA TGCGCCAGCAGCTTGGTACCGCCCATTCCTGAGGTCGGGATAAAACTTACTGAAGCTTTCTTT. V gene TRBV5-1 combines with J gene TRBJ1-1, with D unresolved. V lost 0 bases to trimming and J lost 5 bases, with 32 bases between them. CDR1 and CDR2 from the germline V gene are SGHRS and YFSETQ. The CDR3 contains 21 residues.

DNA of the CDR3: TGTGCCAGCAGTTTATGGAGGGGGTTAGATCAGCCCCAGCATTTT. Protein product: CASSLWRGLDQPQHF. The rearrangement uses TRBV28 and TRBJ1-5; maybe TRBD1 (6 bases). Between the trimmed V and J ends, which lost 0 bases and 5 bases, there was a span of 11 bases. CDR1 and CDR2 (germline): MDHEN, SYDVKM. The CDR3 covers 15 residues.

The chain employs TRBV15 and TRBJ2-7, with TRBD2 as a possible D gene (5 bases). In germline, CDR1 is LNHNV, CDR2 YYDKDF (reference sequence). Trimming removed 0 bases from V and 7 bases from J, with 16 bases in between. The CDR3 has 15 amino acids. CDR3 coding DNA: TGTGCCACCAGCAGAGATTATGTGATCCCGGGGGAGCAGTACTTC. Translated: CATSRDYVIPGEQYF.

This clonotype was observed a handful of times. The CDR3 sequence is CATSSDRGADTQYF. CDR3 coding DNA: TGTGCCACCAGCAGCGACAGGGGGGCAGATACGCAGTATTTT. The chain links TRBV15 to TRBJ2-3; TRBD1 agrees at 9 bases. V lost 3 bases, J lost 4 bases, and 2 bases stayed unmatched. There are 14 residues in the CDR3. Germline assignment: CDR1 LNHNV and CDR2 YYDKDF (reference sequence).